This TCR beta chain emerged from a study of cytomegalovirus exposure and HLA in healthy donors. Overall study results and limits: Some TCR beta chains (more than 150 of them) were listed as cytomegalovirus-associated. Sequencing depth across donors, presence/absence analyses assumed, was roughly uniform.

In regard to this clone: Its cognate antigen is unknown.

The CDR3 runs to 16 residues. CDR1 and CDR2 (germline): MDHEN, SYDVKM. The junction had 9 bases not matched to a gene; V was cut back by 1 base and J by 7 bases. The PCR had 60 Vbeta and 13 Jbeta primers. Sequencing used immunoSEQ multiplex PCR; TCRdb keeps in-frame clones, though not all of them. Among 150,000 or so clones listed, 60% to 80% were seen once. Input material: PBMCs. The chain carries TRBV28 and TRBJ2-3, with 9 positions matching TRBD1. The source is a woman aged 40 to 50 in good health and CMV-seronegative. In DNA form, the CDR3 reads TGTGCCAGCAGTTTATCTTCAAGGACAGGGGAAAATACGCAGTATTTT. Translation gives CASSLSSRTGENTQYF. Complete variable domain (other parts from reference TRBV28 and TRBJ2-3): DVKVTQSSRYLVKRTGEKVFLECVQDMDHENMFWYRQDPGLGLRLIYFSYDVKMKEKGDIPEGYSVSREKKERFSLILESASTNQTSMYLCASSLSSRTGENTQYFGPGTRLTVL.